Presented here are 20 T cell receptor beta chains from one specimen sequenced in a study of blood T cell repertoires in COVID-19. Here immunoSEQ multiplex PCR was the method, and the copy in TCRdb shows in-frame clones only, minus some. The sample yields under 250,000 clones, approximately 80% seen once. Sequencing was carried out using peripheral blood. The receptors shown here come from a woman in her sixties or seventies with acute or convalescent COVID-19.

This clone was detected once. This chain uses TRBV11-3 with TRBJ1-1; D unresolved. This CDR3 is 15 amino acids long. V shed 5 bases and J shed 3 bases, with 16 bases lying between them. Germline CDR1 is SGHNT and CDR2 is YENEEA. The CDR3 bases are TGTGCCAGCAGCCCCTCCTACAGAGTCGACACTGAAGCTTTCTTT. It specifies CASSPSYRVDTEAFF.

This rearrangement joins TRBV5-5 to TRBJ1-6, with D possibly being TRBD1 (5 bases). V lost 7 bases and J 0 bases, leaving 11 bases between the germline ends. CDR1 and CDR2 from the germline V gene are SGHKS and YYEKEE (reference sequence). The CDR3 is 15 amino acids. The CDR3 region is CASRQKSSYNSPLHF. The DNA of the CDR3 is TGTGCCAGCCGACAGAAGAGCTCCTATAATTCACCCCTCCACTTT.

J is TRBJ2-7 and V is TRBV7-2; TRBD1 aligns across 7 bases. Trimming took 2 bases from V and 6 from J; bases not matched to a gene: 10. The CDR3 spans 15 residues. Germline values: CDR1 SGHTA, CDR2 FQGNSA. The CDR3 nucleotides are TGTGCCAGCAGCTTACGTACAGGGGTGACGGTCGAGCAGTACTTC. The encoded protein is CASSLRTGVTVEQYF.

This sequence joins TRBV28 and TRBJ1-2; D unclear. Germline V lookup: CDR1 MDHEN, CDR2 SYDVKM. V lost 2 bases and J lost 5, with 6 bases in between. CDR3 length: 12 residues. The chain's CDR3 is CASSLQMYGYTF. For the CDR3, the DNA is TGTGCCAGCAGTTTACAGATGTATGGCTACACCTTC.

The J gene is TRBJ2-1, the V gene TRBV5-1; TRBD2 matches 9 bases. Germline values: CDR1 SGHRS, CDR2 YFSETQ. After removal of 6 bases from V and 8 bases from J, the junction contained 12 bases not matched to a gene. CDR3 size: 15 residues. The CDR3, as DNA: TGCGCCAGCAACCAGCGGGGGGACCTATTGGATGAGCAGTTCTTC. Translated: CASNQRGDLLDEQFF.

The rearrangement uses TRBV5-4 and TRBJ1-2; 8 bases agree with TRBD1. The CDR3 is made up of 14 amino acids. CDR1 and CDR2 from the germline V gene are SGHNT and YYREEE (reference sequence). J gave up 3 bases and V 2 bases, and 3 bases lay outside the gene matches. CDR3 nucleotides: TGTGCCAGCAGCTTCAGGGGGCAGGACTATGGCTACACCTTC. Residues: CASSFRGQDYGYTF. Variable domain in full (rest from reference TRBV5-4 and TRBJ1-2): ETGVTQSPTHLIKTRGQQVTLRCSSQSGHNTVSWYQQALGQGPQFIFQYYREEENGRGNFPPRFSGLQFPNYSSELNVNALELDDSALYLCASSFRGQDYGYTFGSGTRLTVV.

V is TRBV19 and J is TRBJ1-2; 9 positions agree with TRBD1. With 5 bases clipped from V and 4 bases from J, the junction kept 8 bases outside the gene matches. CDR1 LNHDA and CDR2 SQIVND come from the germline V gene (reference sequence). The CDR3 is 15 amino acids. CDR3 sequence reads: CASSFTGGQGYGYTF. Written as DNA, the CDR3 is TGTGCCAGTAGTTTCACAGGGGGCCAGGGCTATGGCTACACCTTC.

CDR3 in DNA: TGTGCCAGCCTGACTGTGGATAATTCACCCCTCCACTTT. This encodes CASLTVDNSPLHF. The chain links TRBV6-5 to TRBJ1-6; D uncertain. CDR3 size: 13 residues. V lost 8 bases, J lost 5 bases, and 10 bases lay in between. In germline, CDR1 is MNHEY, CDR2 SVGAGI.

The V and J genes are TRBV5-4 and TRBJ2-6; D possibly corresponds to TRBD1 (6 bases). The CDR3 extends over 15 amino acids. Per the germline V gene, CDR1 is SGHNT and CDR2 is YYREEE (reference sequence). V was shortened by 0 bases and J by 2 bases, with 6 bases between the two germline ends. The CDR3 here is CASSLEGAGANVLTF. As DNA, the CDR3 is TGTGCCAGCAGCTTGGAGGGGGCTGGGGCCAACGTCCTGACTTTC.

The chain has TRBV30 and TRBJ1-2; D possibly corresponds to TRBD1 (6 bases). This CDR3 spans 14 amino acids. The germline CDR1 and CDR2 sequences are GTSNPN and SVGIG (reference sequence). Trimming shortened V by 6 bases and J by 1 base, and 15 bases separated the two germline ends. As DNA, the CDR3 is TGTGCCTGTTACGACAGGACCGTTAACTATGGCTACACCTTC. Amino acids: CACYDRTVNYGYTF.

This rearrangement joins TRBV11-2 to TRBJ2-5, with 8 bases lining up with TRBD2. Germline lookup yields CDR1 SGHAT and CDR2 FQNNGV. This CDR3 spans 15 amino acids. The V gene end was trimmed by 5 bases and the J gene end by 2 bases; junction bases not matched to a gene: 7. The CDR3 here is CASSRLLADQETQYF. The DNA of the CDR3 is TGTGCCAGCAGCAGACTACTAGCGGATCAAGAGACCCAGTACTTC.

This clone was seen more than once but under ten times. This chain joins TRBV3-1 (or the pseudogene TRBV3-2) and TRBJ1-6; D ambiguous. Germline V lookup: CDR1 LGHDT, CDR2 YNNKEL (reference sequence). This CDR3 is built from 15 residues. Trimming left V 4 bases short and J 7 bases short, with 14 bases between. The CDR3 spells CASSRNALENSPLHF. CDR3 DNA sequence: TGTGCCAGCAGCCGGAACGCACTGGAGAATTCACCCCTCCACTTT.

The genes are TRBV11-2 and TRBJ2-5, with D hard to call. Trimming removed 4 bases at V and 0 bases at J, with 12 bases between. Per germline, CDR1 SGHAT and CDR2 FQNNGV. CDR3 size: 15 residues. In DNA, the CDR3 is TGTGCCAGCAGCTCCCATCAGATGTACCAAGAGACCCAGTACTTC. Protein sequence: CASSSHQMYQETQYF.

V and J are TRBV28 and TRBJ1-2; 8 bases agree with TRBD1. The CDR3 is made up of 16 amino acids. Germline loops: CDR1 MDHEN, CDR2 SYDVKM. Trimming took 7 bases from V and 4 from J; bases not matched to a gene: 14. The CDR3 DNA follows: TGTGCCAGCACCGCCCGGTCTGGACAGGGCGTCTATGGCTACACCTTC. Residues: CASTARSGQGVYGYTF.

This clone was found once. A much larger clone is a single base away; this may be a read error. This chain connects TRBV7-2 to TRBJ2-2; D unresolved. Germline loops: CDR1 SGHTA, CDR2 FQGNSA. V was shortened by 5 bases and J by 3 bases, with 4 bases between the two germline ends. The CDR3 runs 12 residues. CDR3 coding DNA: TGTGCCAGCAGCCCCTACACCGGGGAGCTGTTTTTT. This gives the protein CASSPYTGELFF.

The chain is built from TRBV19 and TRBJ2-2; a weak D match, TRBD1 (6 bases). V lost 10 bases and J 4 bases, leaving 16 bases between the germline ends. The length of the CDR3 is 14 residues. Germline lookup yields CDR1 LNHDA and CDR2 SQIVND (reference sequence). Written as DNA, the CDR3 is TGTGCCACTTATCGACAGGAATCCACCGGGGAGCTGTTTTTT. This encodes CATYRQESTGELFF.

This chain connects TRBV4-1 to TRBJ2-3; D is ambiguous. The CDR3 runs to 14 residues. The V gene's germline CDR1 is MGHRA and CDR2 YSYEKL. V lost 2 bases to trimming and J lost 2 bases, with 8 bases between them. The chain's CDR3 is CASSQPLPTDTQYF. CDR3 sequence (DNA): TGCGCCAGCAGCCAACCACTACCCACAGATACGCAGTATTTT.

The chain combines TRBV5-4 with TRBJ1-6, with D tentatively TRBD1 (5 bases). The CDR3 totals 15 residues. CDR1 and CDR2 from the germline V gene are SGHNT and YYREEE (reference sequence). V lost 1 base and J 9 bases, leaving 14 bases between the germline ends. CDR3 sequence: CASSLSGTSGSPLHF. As DNA, the CDR3 is TGTGCCAGCAGCTTGAGCGGGACTAGTGGTTCACCCCTCCACTTT.

This chain connects TRBV11-2 to TRBJ2-1, with no clear D. The CDR3 consists of 16 residues. The ends were cut back, 5 bases at V and 3 bases at J, with 17 bases in the middle. CDR1 is SGHAT and CDR2 is FQNNGV in the germline V gene. The CDR3: CASSPSSVFNYNEQFF. CDR3 in DNA: TGTGCCAGCAGCCCCTCGTCGGTGTTTAACTACAATGAGCAGTTCTTC.

This chain joins TRBV11-3 and TRBJ2-3; TRBD2 aligns across 11 bases. CDR1 is SGHNT and CDR2 is YENEEA in the germline V gene. CDR3 length equals 16 residues. V shed 5 bases and J 4 bases; nucleotides not matched to a gene: 8. For the CDR3, the DNA is TGTGCCAGCAGCCCAGATAGCGGGGGGGGTTCAGATACGCAGTATTTT. The encoded protein is CASSPDSGGGSDTQYF. Combining the CDR3 with reference TRBV11-3 and TRBJ2-3 gives the whole variable domain EAGVVQSPRYKIIEKKQPVAFWCNPISGHNTLYWYLQNLGQGPELLIRYENEEAVDDSQLPKDRFSAERLKGVDSTLKIQPAELGDSAVYLCASSPDSGGGSDTQYFGPGTRLTVL.